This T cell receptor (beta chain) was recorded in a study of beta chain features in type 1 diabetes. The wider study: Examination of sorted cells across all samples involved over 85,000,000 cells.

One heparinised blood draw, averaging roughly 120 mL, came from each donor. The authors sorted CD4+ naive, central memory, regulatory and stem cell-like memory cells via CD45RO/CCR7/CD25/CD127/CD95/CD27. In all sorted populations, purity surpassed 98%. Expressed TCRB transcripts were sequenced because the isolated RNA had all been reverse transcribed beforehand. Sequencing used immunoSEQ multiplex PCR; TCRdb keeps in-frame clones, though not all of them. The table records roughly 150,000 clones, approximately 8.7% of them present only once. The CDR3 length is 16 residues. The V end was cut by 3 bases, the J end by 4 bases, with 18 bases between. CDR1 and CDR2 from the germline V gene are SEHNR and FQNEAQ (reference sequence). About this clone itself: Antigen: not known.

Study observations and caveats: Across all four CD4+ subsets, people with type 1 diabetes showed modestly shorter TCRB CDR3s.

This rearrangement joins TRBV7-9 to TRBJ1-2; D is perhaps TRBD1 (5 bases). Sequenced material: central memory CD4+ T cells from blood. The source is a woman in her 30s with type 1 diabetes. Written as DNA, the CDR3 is TGTGCCAGCAGCTTGGGGTCGGTCAGGGAGGGCTATGGCTACACCTTC. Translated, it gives CASSLGSVREGYGYTF. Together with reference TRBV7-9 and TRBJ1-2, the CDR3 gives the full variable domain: DTGVSQNPRHKITKRGQNVTFRCDPISEHNRLYWYRQTLGQGPEFLTYFQNEAQLEKSRLLSDRFSAERPKGSFSTLEIQRTEQGDSAMYLCASSLGSVREGYGYTFGSGTRLTVV.